The 27 T cell receptor beta chains given below trace back to one sample, sequenced in a study of Ad26.COV2.S vaccination and SARS-CoV-2 variants. The sample's treatment: over 15 received Ad26.COV2.S at low or high dose, single or two shots; roughly 5 received placebo; per-sample allocation not given. Following the first vaccine or placebo injection, samples were taken on day 63. The protocol was immunoSEQ multiplex PCR, while the TCRdb copy is restricted to in-frame clones and leaves out a portion. The table lists about 400,000 clones, approximately 90% of them singletons. The material sequenced was peripheral blood, taken in a trial of Ad26.COV2.S vaccine versus placebo. The receptors here all came from a person between 18 and 65 years old who received the Ad26.COV2.S COVID-19 vaccine or a placebo.

This sequence joins TRBV19 and TRBJ2-5, with D perhaps being TRBD1 or TRBD2 (5 bases each). Germline V gene data show CDR1 as LNHDA and CDR2 as SQIVND (reference sequence). V was trimmed by 3 bases and J by 10 bases, leaving 18 bases between them. The CDR3 consists of 14 residues. CDR3 nucleotide sequence: TGTGCCAGTAGTATCACACGGGACCGCCGCGTCCAGTACTTC. It is translated as CASSITRDRRVQYF.

The chain recombines TRBV4-1 with TRBJ1-5; D remains ambiguous. The CDR3 is made up of 15 amino acids. Germline V gene sequence: CDR1 MGHRA, CDR2 YSYEKL. Trimming took 0 bases from V and 7 from J, leaving 13 bases between them. The CDR3 sequence is CASSQDTSLGQPQHF. In DNA, the CDR3 is TGCGCCAGCAGCCAAGATACGTCCCTCGGGCAGCCCCAGCATTTT.

CDR3 in amino acids: CASSPSGGSGANVLTF. In DNA, the CDR3 is TGTGCCAGCAGTCCTAGCGGGGGCTCTGGGGCCAACGTCCTGACTTTC. V gene TRBV7-2 combines with J gene TRBJ2-6, with 10 nucleotides matching TRBD2. The CDR3 has 16 amino acids. The trim removed 6 bases at V and 0 bases at J, leaving 2 bases unmatched. From germline, CDR1 is SGHTA and CDR2 FQGNSA.

The sample holds one count of this clone. This chain uses TRBV9 with TRBJ1-3, with D uncertain. This CDR3 region has 15 residues. Germline CDR1 reads SGDLS; CDR2 reads YYNGEE. Deletions cut 0 bases from V and 2 bases from J, with 9 bases between. In DNA, the CDR3 is TGTGCCAGCAGCGTAGGGGGAACCCCTGGAAACACCATATATTTT. Its protein product is CASSVGGTPGNTIYF.

The chain recombines TRBV5-6 with TRBJ2-2, with 7 bases lining up with TRBD1. The CDR3 spans 14 residues. Germline CDR1 is SGHDT and CDR2 is YYEEEE. The junction had 5 bases not matched to a gene; V was cut back by 5 bases and J by 4 bases. CDR3 in DNA: TGTGCCAGCAGACCGGGACAGAGCACCGGGGAGCTGTTTTTT. It yields the protein CASRPGQSTGELFF. The full variable domain, its missing parts supplied by reference TRBV5-6 and TRBJ2-2, is DAGVTQSPTHLIKTRGQQVTLRCSPKSGHDTVSWYQQALGQGPQFIFQYYEEEERQRGNFPDRFSGHQFPNYSSELNVNALLLGDSALYLCASRPGQSTGELFFGEGSRLTVL.

The gene calls are TRBV10-3 and TRBJ1-1; the D gene is possibly TRBD1 (6 bases). Germline V gives CDR1 ENHRY, CDR2 SYGVKD. The V gene lost 4 bases and the J gene lost 2 bases, with 11 bases spanning the gap. This CDR3 has 14 amino acids. For the CDR3, the DNA is TGTGCCATCAGTGTTGGACAGACCAACACTGAAGCTTTCTTT. It translates to CAISVGQTNTEAFF.

J is TRBJ2-1 and V is TRBV10-3; weak D call: TRBD1 (5 bases). Per germline, CDR1 ENHRY and CDR2 SYGVKD. V was trimmed by 4 bases and J by 5 bases, leaving 9 bases between them. The CDR3 runs to 13 residues. CDR3 DNA sequence: TGTGCCATCAGTGCCAGGGATGACAATGAGCAGTTCTTC. It translates to CAISARDDNEQFF.

This chain joins TRBV5-4 and TRBJ2-1; TRBD2 matches 9 bases. The CDR3 is made up of 18 amino acids. CDR1 and CDR2 from the germline V gene are SGHNT and YYREEE (reference sequence). V lost 2 bases to trimming and J lost 1 base; unmatched junction nucleotides: 10. The DNA for the CDR3 is TGTGCCAGCAGCTTTGGCGGGGGGGCGAGTAGGTCCTACAATGAGCAGTTCTTC. Protein product: CASSFGGGASRSYNEQFF.

This chain uses TRBV10-1 with TRBJ2-2, with D maybe TRBD1 (5 bases). V gave up 6 bases and J gave up 5 bases, with 19 bases separating them. Germline V gene lookup returns CDR1 WNHNN and CDR2 SYGVQD (reference sequence). The CDR3 loop spans 16 amino acids. The CDR3: CASSPGHRLSTGELFF. CDR3 nucleotides: TGCGCCAGCAGCCCCGGACACCGCTTGAGTACCGGGGAGCTGTTTTTT.

The rearrangement links TRBV20-1 to TRBJ2-1; D possibly matches TRBD1 or TRBD2 (6 bases each). The CDR3 sequence is 18 residues long. V shed 3 bases and J shed 4 bases, with 25 bases lying between them. CDR1 and CDR2 (germline): DFQATT, SNEGSKA (reference sequence). DNA for the CDR3: TGCAGTGCTAGTATAGGGAGTCTTAGCGGAGACAGGTACAATGAGCAGTTCTTC. The encoded protein is CSASIGSLSGDRYNEQFF.

The chain links TRBV27 to TRBJ2-7, with D tentatively TRBD1 (6 bases). With 3 bases removed from V and 2 bases from J, the gap between germline ends came to 23 bases. This CDR3 has 18 amino acids. Germline CDR1 reads MNHEY; CDR2 reads SMNVEV (reference sequence). The CDR3 DNA follows: TGTGCCAGCAGTTTCTCACGTTTTGTACTGGGGGCAGCCTACGAGCAGTACTTC. Translated: CASSFSRFVLGAAYEQYF.

The V gene is TRBV6-5, the J gene TRBJ1-2; D is perhaps TRBD1 (6 bases). The germline gives CDR1 MNHEY, CDR2 SVGAGI. The CDR3 totals 14 residues. V lost 8 bases and J 4 bases, leaving 17 bases between the germline ends. CDR3 in amino acids: CASRPSGVSYGYTF. Here the CDR3 DNA reads TGTGCCAGCCGCCCTTCAGGGGTATCCTATGGCTACACCTTC.

V is TRBV28 and J is TRBJ1-2; TRBD1 might be the D (6 bases). V lost 3 bases and J 7 bases, leaving 15 bases between the germline ends. CDR3 length: 14 residues. Germline-derived CDR1 and CDR2 are MDHEN and SYDVKM. This CDR3 is CASSFSDRPLGYTF. The CDR3 DNA follows: TGTGCCAGCAGTTTTAGCGACAGGCCTCTTGGCTACACCTTC.

The genes are TRBV7-2 and TRBJ2-7; D is unclear. Trimming took 1 base from V and 4 from J, leaving 5 bases between them. The CDR3 runs 12 residues. The germline gives CDR1 SGHTA, CDR2 FQGNSA. The CDR3 DNA is TGTGCCAGCAGCTTAGTTGTGTACGAGCAGTACTTC. Its protein product is CASSLVVYEQYF.

The count of this clone is one. CDR3 coding DNA: TGCGCCAGCAGCCCTGTTCACGGGGGCGGGACGGGCGGCTACACCTTC. The encoded protein is CASSPVHGGGTGGYTF. This chain connects TRBV5-1 to TRBJ1-2; D might be TRBD1 (6 bases). Looked up from germline, CDR1 is SGHRS and CDR2 is YFSETQ. V lost 4 bases, J lost 8 bases, and 24 bases lay in between. The CDR3 is made up of 16 amino acids.

The chain has TRBV5-8 and TRBJ1-3, with D perhaps matching TRBD1 (6 bases). Germline CDR1 and CDR2: SGHTS and YDEGEE. This CDR3 is 16 amino acids long. The ends were cut back, 0 bases at V and 0 bases at J, with 10 bases in the middle. The CDR3 coding sequence is TGTGCCAGCAGCTTGGGGGACAAGAGCTCTGGAAACACCATATATTTT. It is translated as CASSLGDKSSGNTIYF.

This chain connects TRBV2 to TRBJ1-1, with a possible D match to TRBD1 (6 bases). The CDR3 is made up of 12 amino acids. Germline V lookup: CDR1 SNHLY, CDR2 FYNNEI. The chain's CDR3 is CASLGKGAEAFF. In DNA form, the CDR3 reads TGTGCTTCCTTGGGTAAGGGGGCTGAAGCTTTCTTT. Supplemented by reference TRBV2 and TRBJ1-1, the full variable domain reads EPEVTQTPSHQVTQMGQEVILRCVPISNHLYFYWYRQILGQKVEFLVSFYNNEISEKSEIFDDQFSVERPDGSNFTLKIRSTKLEDSAMYFCASLGKGAEAFFGQGTRLTVV.

The chain employs TRBV5-4 and TRBJ2-7; D unclear. From germline, CDR1 is SGHNT and CDR2 YYREEE (reference sequence). V was trimmed by 0 bases and J by 7 bases, leaving 8 bases between them. The CDR3 runs 12 residues. The CDR3 DNA follows: TGTGCCAGCAGCTTGGCCACAGCTGAGCAGTACTTC. Protein product: CASSLATAEQYF.

The chain has TRBV4-2 and TRBJ2-7; a possible D gene is TRBD2 (5 bases). Trimming pared 2 bases from V and 3 bases from J, leaving 11 bases between. Germline V gene data show CDR1 as LGHNA and CDR2 as YNFKEQ. This CDR3 region has 14 residues. The DNA for the CDR3 is TGTGCCAGCAGCCAAAGAGGGAAGAACTACGAGCAGTACTTC. Its translation is CASSQRGKNYEQYF.

The CDR3 reads CASIGGGAAGELFF. CDR3 DNA: TGTGCCAGCATCGGAGGGGGGGCCGCCGGGGAGCTGTTTTTT. The chain couples TRBV28 to TRBJ2-2; D may be TRBD2 (7 bases). CDR1 is MDHEN and CDR2 is SYDVKM in the germline V gene. Between the trimmed V and J ends, which lost 7 bases and 6 bases, there was a span of 15 bases. This CDR3 spans 14 amino acids.

The chain is built from TRBV19 and TRBJ1-2; 7 bases match TRBD1. Germline loops: CDR1 LNHDA, CDR2 SQIVND (reference sequence). After removal of 2 bases from V and 2 bases from J, the junction contained 5 bases not matched to a gene. CDR3 length equals 15 residues. CDR3 sequence reads: CASSISGRGNYGYTF. CDR3 sequence (DNA): TGTGCCAGTAGTATATCAGGCAGGGGGAACTATGGCTACACCTTC.

The CDR3 reads CASTHSGNEQYF. DNA for the CDR3: TGCGCCAGCACCCACTCCGGGAACGAGCAGTACTTC. The chain has TRBV5-1 and TRBJ2-7; perhaps TRBD2 as D (5 bases). This CDR3 has 12 residues. The germline CDR1 and CDR2 sequences are SGHRS and YFSETQ. V gave up 6 bases and J gave up 5 bases, with 12 bases separating them.

V usage is TRBV13 and J usage is TRBJ1-6; a weak D match, TRBD1 (5 bases). Trimming pared 0 bases from V and 3 bases from J, leaving 18 bases between. This CDR3 has 19 residues. The germline V gene has CDR1 PRHDT and CDR2 FYEKMQ (reference sequence). The CDR3 region is CASSLGLRAGLYYNSPLHF. In DNA form, the CDR3 reads TGTGCCAGCAGCTTAGGCCTAAGGGCAGGGCTTTACTATAATTCACCCCTCCACTTT.

The chain links TRBV27 to TRBJ2-7; TRBD1 or TRBD2 may be the D gene (5 bases each). CDR3 size: 16 residues. Trimming took off 0 bases at V and 5 bases at J, with 17 bases between the two ends. Germline assignment: CDR1 MNHEY and CDR2 SMNVEV (reference sequence). CDR3 in amino acids: CASSLSRGPTLHEQYF. CDR3 coding DNA: TGTGCCAGCAGTTTATCGAGGGGACCCACCTTACACGAGCAGTACTTC.

On this clone: Other DNA sequences in this sample translate to the same CDR3. This chain connects TRBV29-1 to TRBJ1-1; TRBD1 aligns across 9 bases. Germline lookup yields CDR1 SQVTM and CDR2 ANQGSEA. Trimming took 6 bases from V and 0 from J; bases not matched to a gene: 2. This CDR3 is built from 13 residues. The CDR3 bases are TGCAGCGTGGGACAGGGTTTGAACACTGAAGCTTTCTTT. It translates to CSVGQGLNTEAFF.

This chain connects TRBV20-1 to TRBJ1-3; D is ambiguous. The ends were cut back, 5 bases at V and 2 bases at J, with 4 bases in the middle. This CDR3 region has 11 residues. Germline V gives CDR1 DFQATT, CDR2 SNEGSKA (reference sequence). CDR3 sequence reads: CSAPTGNTIYF. For the CDR3, the DNA is TGCAGTGCTCCGACTGGAAACACCATATATTTT.

This clone was recorded only once. The gene calls are TRBV6-2 or TRBV6-3 and TRBJ1-2, with D possibly being TRBD1 (6 bases). V was cut by 4 bases and J by 6 bases, with 12 bases left in between. Germline V gives CDR1 MNHEY, CDR2 SVGEGT. The CDR3 sequence is 13 residues long. The CDR3 coding sequence is TGTGCCAGCAGTTCGGGGGCATTCAATGGCTACACCTTC. Its protein is CASSSGAFNGYTF.